This record looks at one TCR beta chain sequence and its context. Its antigen is not identified. Sequence at one end of the junction differs from germline and may be a read error. This entry is derived from a study of tumor and adjacent non-tumor tissue in lung cancer. About the study: The cohort had around twelve adenocarcinoma, a couple of squamous cell and 1 small cell patients. Stage I to III disease affected approximately 11 men and 5 women aged roughly 30 to 76. Study-level points and caveats: Tumor tissue had significantly higher TCR diversity than normal lung. Tumor TCR diversity, when higher, was linked to shorter survival.

The template was RNA from unsorted bulk tissue. Distant lung tissue was collected more than 3 cm away from the tumor edge. CDR3 length: 14 amino acids. A modified ARM-PCR protocol with three rounds of nested PCR amplified TCRbeta. TCRdb re-analysed the multiplex PCR reads in MiXCR, keeping a single row per CDR3 protein. Found here are some 66,000 distinct CDR3 sequences, about 61% of them singletons; the top ten hold around 33%. Sequencing used distant non-tumor lung tissue. This receptor was identified in a man between 65 and 85 years old with non-small cell lung cancer. The gene calls are TRBV12-3 or TRBV12-4 and TRBJ2-3, with 7 bases that match TRBD1. CDR3 DNA sequence: TGTACCAGCAGTAGGACAGGCCACATAGATACGCAGTATTTT. Residues: CTSSRTGHIDTQYF.